Listed below are T cell receptor beta chains from one sample, sequenced in a study of blood T cell repertoires in COVID-19. Repertoires were generated with immunoSEQ multiplex PCR, while TCRdb's copy carries only in-frame clones and drops some. In the table there are around 280,000 clones, 70% to 90% of which are singletons. The sequencing input was peripheral blood. These receptor sequences come from a woman aged 25-40 years who had recovered from COVID-19. Both conserved end residues are part of each CDR3. A D gene is named only where the DNA matches it firmly. Part of the rows lack a size; the others show once, few, many or a class for expanded clones.

j_call d_call cdr3_length clone_size v_call cdr3_aa cdr3_nt
TRBJ1-1 - 13 - TRBV12-3/TRBV12-4 CASAIQGNTEAFF TGTGCCAGCGCCATACAGGGCAACACTGAAGCTTTCTTT
TRBJ2-1 TRBD2 19 - TRBV5-1 CASSLRTSGGQGDTNEQFF TGCGCCAGCAGCCTTCGGACTAGCGGGGGCCAAGGGGACACCAATGAGCAGTTCTTC
TRBJ2-3 - 16 - TRBV10-3 CAISEPGHPSTDTQYF TGTGCCATCAGTGAGCCGGGACACCCATCCACAGATACGCAGTATTTT
TRBJ2-3 - 13 - TRBV7-3 CASSSLVTDTQYF TGTGCCAGCAGCTCGTTAGTGACAGATACGCAGTATTTT
TRBJ2-7 TRBD1 13 - TRBV3-1/TRBV3-2 CASSFDRGYEQYF TGTGCCAGCAGCTTTGACAGGGGCTACGAGCAGTACTTC
TRBJ2-3 - 14 - TRBV18 CASSRRDKTDTQYF TGTGCCAGCTCACGACGGGACAAAACAGATACGCAGTATTTT
TRBJ2-3 TRBD2 15 - TRBV20-1 CSASRVAGGSDTQYF TGCAGTGCTAGTCGGGTAGCGGGGGGTTCGGATACGCAGTATTTT
TRBJ2-2 - 16 - TRBV9 CASSSRTPIPTGELFF TGTGCCAGCAGCTCCCGGACTCCAATTCCCACCGGGGAGCTGTTTTTT
TRBJ2-7 - 10 once TRBV2 CASSSYEQYF TGTGCCAGCAGTTCGTACGAGCAGTACTTC
TRBJ2-3 TRBD2 15 - TRBV7-2 CASSRTSGRADTQYF TGTGCCAGCAGCCGGACTAGCGGGAGGGCAGATACGCAGTATTTT
TRBJ2-7 - 12 - TRBV19 CASSTPPYEQYF TGTGCCAGTAGTACCCCCCCGTACGAGCAGTACTTC
TRBJ2-7 TRBD1 14 - TRBV4-2 CASSHAGTAYEQYF TGTGCCAGCAGCCATGCCGGGACAGCCTACGAGCAGTACTTC
TRBJ1-2 - 12 - TRBV12-3/TRBV12-4 CASSFGSPGYTF TGTGCCAGCAGTTTCGGTTCCCCTGGCTACACCTTC
TRBJ2-7 - 12 - TRBV27 CASSLSGYEQYF TGTGCCAGCAGTTTATCCGGCTACGAGCAGTACTTC
TRBJ1-2 - 16 once TRBV6-6 CASSYVGTGTIYGYTF TGTGCCAGCAGTTACGTAGGTACCGGGACAATCTATGGCTACACCTTC
TRBJ2-7 - 13 - TRBV6-5 CASSYGPDYEQYF TGTGCCAGCAGTTACGGGCCCGACTACGAGCAGTACTTC
TRBJ2-7 TRBD1 15 - TRBV5-1 CASSPGQAITYEQYF TGCGCCAGCAGCCCGGGACAGGCAATAACCTACGAGCAGTACTTC
TRBJ1-5 TRBD1 15 once TRBV6-5 CASSPDRAGNQPQHF TGTGCCAGCAGCCCCGACAGGGCGGGCAATCAGCCCCAGCATTTT
TRBJ2-7 - 14 - TRBV29-1 CSARGRLSSYEQYF TGCAGCGCCAGGGGACGGCTGAGCTCCTACGAGCAGTACTTC
TRBJ2-3 TRBD2 14 - TRBV28 CASSLAGAQDTQYF TGTGCCAGCAGTTTAGCGGGAGCTCAAGATACGCAGTATTTT
TRBJ2-7 TRBD1 16 - TRBV5-8 CASSDGQGKRSYEQYF TGTGCCAGCAGCGACGGACAGGGGAAGAGGTCCTACGAGCAGTACTTC
TRBJ2-1 TRBD2 18 - TRBV7-9 CASSLGRFVAGGPSEQFF TGTGCCAGCAGCTTAGGGCGTTTTGTAGCGGGGGGGCCCAGTGAGCAGTTCTTC